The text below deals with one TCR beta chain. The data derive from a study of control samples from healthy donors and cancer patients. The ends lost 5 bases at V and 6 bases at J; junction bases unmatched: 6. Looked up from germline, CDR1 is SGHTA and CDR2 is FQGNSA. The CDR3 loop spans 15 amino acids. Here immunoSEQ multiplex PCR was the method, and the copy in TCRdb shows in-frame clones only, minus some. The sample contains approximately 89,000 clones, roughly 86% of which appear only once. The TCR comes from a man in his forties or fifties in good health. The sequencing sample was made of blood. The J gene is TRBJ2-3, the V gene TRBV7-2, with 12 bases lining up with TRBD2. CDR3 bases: TGTGCCAGCAGCCCTAGCGGGGGGGCGCCTGATACGCAGTATTTT. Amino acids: CASSPSGGAPDTQYF. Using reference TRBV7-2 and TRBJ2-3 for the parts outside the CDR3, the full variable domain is GAGVSQSPSNKVTEKGKDVELRCDPISGHTALYWYRQSLGQGLEFLIYFQGNSAPDKSGLPSDRFSAERTGGSVSTLTIQRTQQEDSAVYLCASSPSGGAPDTQYFGPGTRLTVL.